The sequence of this T cell receptor (beta chain) was determined in a study of shared clonotypes between healthy human individuals. Study-wide context: Donors consisted of a couple of women and a few men between 18 and 49.

Unsorted PBMC contributed roughly 300 ng DNA, 25,000 to 35,000 T cell genomes, to each replicate PCR. Authors' processing steps: Sequence data from immunoSEQ were junction-only and lacked quality scores; consequently, filtering differed. Profiling relied on immunoSEQ multiplex PCR, and the TCRdb table lists in-frame clones only, not all of them. V, J and clone size are taken as reported in that table, and D and trimming were inferred from the DNA itself. In the table there are about 600,000 clones, about 80% of which are singletons. The length of the CDR3 is 15 residues. Germline CDR1 and CDR2: GTSNPN and SVGIG (reference sequence). Trimming took 6 bases from V and 5 from J, leaving 19 bases between them. This clone was seen repeatedly, ten times or more.

This clonotype originated in a woman aged 40 to 55 in good health. Some clones in this sample may be carry-over from other donors' samples. V gene TRBV30 combines with J gene TRBJ1-4, with TRBD1 as a possible D gene (6 bases). Sequenced sample: PBMCs. CDR3 nucleotides: TGTGCCTGCAACAGGGAATTTGGGGTGAATGAAAAACTGTTTTTT. It is translated as CACNREFGVNEKLFF.